The clone carrying this T cell receptor beta chain was detected ten times or more. The antigen is undetermined. The read comes to an end 3 residues before the CDR3 does, leaving the germline J gene to fill in the end. Germline V gene data show CDR1 as SGHTA and CDR2 as FQGNSA. V was trimmed by 5 bases and J by 8 bases, leaving 19 bases between them. This CDR3 has 15 amino acids. Replacement immunoglobulin had been given to every CVID subject for at least one year. The sample comes from a study of T cell clonality in common variable immunodeficiency. Profiled with immunoSEQ multiplex PCR; TCRdb holds only in-frame clones, not every one. Singletons are absent from the sample, which has approximately 30,000 clones. Whole-study results and caveats: Links between repertoire features and CVID complications were heterogeneity-limited. In common variable immunodeficiency, TCR beta chains reportedly carried fewer deletions and N-nucleotide insertions.

The receptor was isolated from a human donor with common variable immunodeficiency. Sequenced: peripheral blood mononuclear cells. The J gene is TRBJ2-1, the V gene TRBV7-2; tentative D call: TRBD2 (6 bases). The CDR3 loop is CASSPGLKTSHEQFF. CDR3 DNA, as far as it was read: TGTGCCAGCAGCCCCGGACTAAAAACAAGCCATGAG.